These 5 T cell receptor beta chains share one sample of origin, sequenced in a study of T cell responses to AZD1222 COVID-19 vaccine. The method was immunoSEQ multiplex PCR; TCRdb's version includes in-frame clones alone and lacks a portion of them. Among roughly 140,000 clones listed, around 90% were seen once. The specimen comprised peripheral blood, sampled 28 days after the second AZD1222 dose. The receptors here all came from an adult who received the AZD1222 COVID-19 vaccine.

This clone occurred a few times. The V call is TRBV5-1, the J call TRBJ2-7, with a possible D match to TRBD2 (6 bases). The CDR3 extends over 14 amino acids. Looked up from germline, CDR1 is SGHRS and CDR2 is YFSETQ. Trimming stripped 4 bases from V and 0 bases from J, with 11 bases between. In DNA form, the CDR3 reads TGCGCCAGCAGCGTAGCGGAGCCCTCCTACGAGCAGTACTTC. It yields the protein CASSVAEPSYEQYF.

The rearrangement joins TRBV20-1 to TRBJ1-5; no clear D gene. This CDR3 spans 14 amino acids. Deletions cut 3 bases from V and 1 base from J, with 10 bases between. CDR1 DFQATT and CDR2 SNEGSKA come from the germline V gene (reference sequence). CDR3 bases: TGCAGTGCTAGTCTCCTTCGGAGCAATCAGCCCCAGCATTTT. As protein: CSASLLRSNQPQHF.

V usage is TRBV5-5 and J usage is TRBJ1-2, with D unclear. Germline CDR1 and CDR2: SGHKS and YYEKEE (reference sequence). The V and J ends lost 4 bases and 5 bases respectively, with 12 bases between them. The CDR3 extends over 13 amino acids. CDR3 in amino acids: CASSNRLTYGYTF. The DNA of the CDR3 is TGTGCCAGCAGCAACCGACTGACTTATGGCTACACCTTC.

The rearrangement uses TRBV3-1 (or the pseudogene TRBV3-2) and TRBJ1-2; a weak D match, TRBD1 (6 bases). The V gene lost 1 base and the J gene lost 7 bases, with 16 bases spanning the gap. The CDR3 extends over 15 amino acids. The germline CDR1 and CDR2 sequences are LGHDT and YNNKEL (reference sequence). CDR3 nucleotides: TGTGCCAGCAGCCAAGCGCCGGGACAACGATTTGGCTACACCTTC. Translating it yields CASSQAPGQRFGYTF.

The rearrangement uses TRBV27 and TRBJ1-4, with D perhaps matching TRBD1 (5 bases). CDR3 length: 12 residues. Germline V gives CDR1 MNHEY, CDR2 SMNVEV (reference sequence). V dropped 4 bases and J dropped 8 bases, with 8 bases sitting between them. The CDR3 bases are TGTGCCAGCAGTTCGTCAGGGGAAAAACTGTTTTTT. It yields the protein CASSSSGEKLFF.